This TCR beta chain is drawn from a study of OX40 agonist ivuxolimab in advanced cancers. Turning to the study itself: Mean age about 60 years, range roughly 23 to 79; around 80% male.

Profiled with immunoSEQ multiplex PCR; TCRdb holds only in-frame clones, not every one. The table includes 55,000 to 80,000 clones, about four fifths detected once. The CDR3 extends over 15 amino acids. Trimming pared 1 base from V and 6 bases from J, leaving 15 bases between. From germline, CDR1 is SGHTA and CDR2 FQGNSA. This sequence joins TRBV7-2 and TRBJ2-5; tentatively, D is TRBD1 or TRBD2 (5 bases each). The sequencing here drew on CD4+ or CD8+ T cells sorted from blood, taken in a trial of the OX40 agonist ivuxolimab. The TCR was taken from an adult with an advanced solid tumor such as melanoma, head and neck, liver or kidney cancer. The CDR3 region is CASSLDPSGRKTQYF. The DNA of the CDR3 is TGTGCCAGCAGCTTAGACCCGTCGGGACGGAAGACCCAGTACTTC.